These 21 T cell receptor beta chains share one sample of origin, sequenced in a study of vaccination and CD4 T cells after COVID-19. Sequencing of cultured CD4+ T cell DNA used the Oncomine TCR Beta short-read assay. TCRdb used MiXCR to reprocess the PCR reads, holding one entry per CDR3 protein. This sample has about 26,000 distinct CDR3 sequences, with less than 50% found just once. No antigen has been assigned to these receptors. Treatment specified: approximately nine-day PBMC culture with coronavirus spike peptide pools or control peptides (ViraFEST assay). The sequenced sample was CD4+ T cells from blood, cultured in vitro. Receptors were obtained from a human donor who had recovered from COVID-19.

This clonotype was detected a few times. The genes are TRBV28 and TRBJ1-1; D may be TRBD1 (5 bases). CDR1 is MDHEN, CDR2 SYDVKM, per germline. This CDR3 spans 13 amino acids. The V and J ends lost 3 bases and 8 bases respectively, with 13 bases between them. The CDR3 coding sequence is TGTGCCAGCAGTTTGGGGGTCTTTAGGGAAGCTTTCTTT. Amino acid sequence: CASSLGVFREAFF. Full variable domain (rest looked up from reference TRBV28 and TRBJ1-1): DVKVTQSSRYLVKRTGEKVFLECVQDMDHENMFWYRQDPGLGLRLIYFSYDVKMKEKGDIPEGYSVSREKKERFSLILESASTNQTSMYLCASSLGVFREAFFGQGTRLTVV.

This clonotype came up a few times. The rearrangement links TRBV20-1 to TRBJ1-1; the D gene is possibly TRBD1 (5 bases). Trimming took off 4 bases at V and 0 bases at J, with 15 bases between the two ends. Per the germline V gene, CDR1 is DFQATT and CDR2 is SNEGSKA (reference sequence). This CDR3 is built from 15 residues. Here the CDR3 DNA reads TGCAGTGCTATTAGGACGGGGGGGGTGAACACTGAAGCTTTCTTT. Its translation: CSAIRTGGVNTEAFF.

This chain connects TRBV10-3 to TRBJ2-2; 12 nucleotides align to TRBD1. Germline CDR1 and CDR2: ENHRY and SYGVKD. The J segment lost 0 bases and the V segment lost 9 bases, leaving 8 bases of the junction unmatched. The CDR3 is 17 residues long. This CDR3 reads CAIHRDRGPANTGELFF. CDR3 nucleotide sequence: TGTGCCATACACCGGGACAGGGGGCCCGCGAACACCGGGGAGCTGTTTTTT.

V gene TRBV7-2 combines with J gene TRBJ1-2; 10 bases fit TRBD1. The germline CDR1 and CDR2 sequences are SGHTA and FQGNSA. The CDR3 length is 15 residues. V lost 3 bases, J lost 6 bases, and 7 bases stayed unmatched. CDR3 DNA: TGTGCCAGCAGCTTCCCGGGACAGGGGATCCATGGCTACACCTTC. This gives the protein CASSFPGQGIHGYTF. The variable domain in full, completed from reference TRBV7-2 and TRBJ1-2, reads GAGVSQSPSNKVTEKGKDVELRCDPISGHTALYWYRQSLGQGLEFLIYFQGNSAPDKSGLPSDRFSAERTGGSVSTLTIQRTQQEDSAVYLCASSFPGQGIHGYTFGSGTRLTVV.

The rearrangement uses TRBV6-5 and TRBJ1-3; weak D call: TRBD1 (5 bases). The germline V and J ends were trimmed by 2 bases and 4 bases, with 12 bases remaining between them. The CDR3 extends over 15 amino acids. CDR1 is MNHEY and CDR2 is SVGAGI in the germline V gene. The DNA for the CDR3 is TGTGCCAGCAGTTACCGGGGCCTCTCAGGAAACACCATATATTTT. It translates to CASSYRGLSGNTIYF.

This chain connects TRBV19 to TRBJ1-1, with D unresolved. CDR1 is LNHDA, CDR2 SQIVND, per germline (reference sequence). V was pared by 3 bases and J by 1 base, with 0 bases between. The CDR3 length is 11 residues. The CDR3 bases are TGTGCCAGTAGTATGAACACTGAAGCTTTCTTT. Translation: CASSMNTEAFF.

With regard to this clonotype: Germline is not matched at one junction end, which may reflect a read error. The chain recombines TRBV6-5 with TRBJ2-2; 9 bases fit TRBD1. CDR1 MNHEY and CDR2 SVGAGI come from the germline V gene. This CDR3 comprises 16 residues. The CDR3 region has the DNA TGTGCCAGCAGTTACTTGCGGACAGGGGTCTCCGGGGAGCTATTTTTT. Translation gives CASSYLRTGVSGELFF.

A note on this clonotype: An end of the junction differs from the germline gene, which may be a read error. V gene TRBV7-7 combines with J gene TRBJ2-2; no reliable D call. This CDR3 has 15 amino acids. Germline-derived CDR1 and CDR2 are SSHAT and FNYEAQ (reference sequence). The CDR3 DNA reads TGTGCTAGCAGCTTAGGTTCGGGCCAAACCGGGGAGCTGTTTTTT. Amino acids: CASSLGSGQTGELFF.

J is TRBJ1-3 and V is TRBV11-1; 7 nucleotides match TRBD1. CDR1 SGHAT and CDR2 FQDESV come from the germline V gene (reference sequence). Unmatched junction bases numbered 12, after V lost 5 bases and J lost 2 bases. CDR3 length equals 17 residues. The CDR3: CASSPRDSGRPGNTIYF. The CDR3 nucleotides are TGTGCCAGCAGCCCCCGGGACAGCGGACGACCTGGAAACACCATATATTTT.

The gene calls are TRBV7-2 and TRBJ1-5; D is undetermined. Trimming removed 1 base from V and 4 bases from J, with 5 bases in between. The CDR3 sequence is 13 residues long. CDR1 and CDR2 (germline): SGHTA, FQGNSA. CDR3 coding DNA: TGTGCCAGCAGCTTAGATGGTAATCAGCCCCAGCATTTT. It yields the protein CASSLDGNQPQHF.

This clonotype was seen a handful of times. This chain uses TRBV28 with TRBJ2-7, with 8 bases matching TRBD2. Germline values: CDR1 MDHEN, CDR2 SYDVKM. After removal of 6 bases from V and 5 bases from J, the junction contained 12 bases not matched to a gene. This CDR3 is built from 15 residues. The DNA for the CDR3 is TGTGCCAGCAGCCCCTCACTAGCGGCGGTGAACGAGCAGTACTTC. Residues: CASSPSLAAVNEQYF.

This rearrangement joins TRBV24-1 to TRBJ2-2; D may correspond to TRBD1 or TRBD2 (5 bases each). Between the trimmed V and J ends, which lost 3 bases and 0 bases, there was a span of 19 bases. The germline V gene has CDR1 KGHDR and CDR2 SFDVKD. CDR3 size: 19 residues. CDR3 DNA: TGTGCCACCAGTGATCCGGCCCAAGGGACGGCAGCGAACACCGGGGAGCTGTTTTTT. Amino acids: CATSDPAQGTAANTGELFF.

This clonotype has just a few counts. The genes are TRBV10-3 and TRBJ2-7; 8 nucleotides line up with TRBD2. The trim removed 3 bases at V and 3 bases at J, leaving 10 bases unmatched. Germline V lookup: CDR1 ENHRY, CDR2 SYGVKD. The CDR3 runs 16 residues. CDR3 protein: CAISETGRANIYEQYF. The DNA of the CDR3 is TGTGCCATCAGTGAAACCGGGAGGGCCAACATCTACGAGCAGTACTTC.

V gene TRBV27 combines with J gene TRBJ1-6; possibly TRBD1 for D (6 bases). The CDR3 spans 15 residues. The V gene's germline CDR1 is MNHEY and CDR2 SMNVEV (reference sequence). Trimming stripped 5 bases from V and 10 bases from J, with 18 bases between. CDR3 region: CASSTRGGGWSPLHF. Written as DNA, the CDR3 is TGTGCCAGCAGTACCCGAGGGGGGGGTTGGTCACCCCTCCACTTT.

V and J are TRBV25-1 and TRBJ2-3, with D possibly TRBD1 on 6 matching bases. This CDR3 comprises 17 residues. Germline CDR1 MGHDK, CDR2 SYGVNS. Trimming took off 1 base at V and 5 bases at J, with 19 bases between the two ends. The CDR3 here is CASSESSLGGTRDTQYF. The CDR3 nucleotides are TGTGCCAGCAGTGAATCCTCGCTAGGGGGTACCAGAGATACGCAGTATTTT.

This clonotype was detected a few times. The rearrangement joins TRBV27 to TRBJ1-5; D is unclear. The CDR3 covers 14 residues. Germline loops: CDR1 MNHEY, CDR2 SMNVEV (reference sequence). Deletions cut 4 bases from V and 0 bases from J, with 7 bases between. The CDR3 sequence is CASSYRGSNQPQHF. CDR3 nucleotides: TGTGCCAGCAGTTACCGTGGTAGCAATCAGCCCCAGCATTTT.

CDR3 loop: CSALAGGSYNEQFF. The CDR3 DNA sequence: TGCAGTGCGCTAGCGGGGGGATCCTACAATGAGCAGTTCTTC. This chain connects TRBV20-1 to TRBJ2-1; 11 bases are a match to TRBD2. The CDR3 contains 14 residues. The junction had 2 bases not matched to a gene; V was cut back by 6 bases and J by 1 base. CDR1 and CDR2 (germline): DFQATT, SNEGSKA (reference sequence).

This clonotype was recorded a few times. The chain has TRBV10-3 and TRBJ2-7, with 8 nucleotides matching TRBD1. The CDR3 consists of 15 residues. V dropped 0 bases and J dropped 0; count of bases not matched to a gene: 1. Per germline, CDR1 ENHRY and CDR2 SYGVKD. The CDR3 loop is CAISESTGASYEQYF. CDR3 in DNA: TGTGCCATCAGTGAGTCGACAGGGGCCTCCTACGAGCAGTACTTC.

This chain joins TRBV6-5 and TRBJ1-5; 7 bases align to TRBD1. CDR1 and CDR2 (germline): MNHEY, SVGAGI. V lost 2 bases to trimming and J lost 1 base; unmatched junction nucleotides: 5. The CDR3 loop spans 16 amino acids. The CDR3 is CASSYTGVVSNQPQHF. CDR3 coding DNA: TGTGCCAGCAGTTACACAGGGGTTGTGAGCAATCAGCCCCAGCATTTT.

This rearrangement joins TRBV5-1 to TRBJ1-1, with 11 bases aligning to TRBD1. This CDR3 has 16 amino acids. J was trimmed by 7 bases and V by 0 bases; bases with no gene match: 8. Germline assignment: CDR1 SGHRS and CDR2 YFSETQ. CDR3 DNA: TGCGCCAGCAGCTTGGCGTTGGACAGGGGGCAGGGTGAAGCTTTCTTT. Translated, it gives CASSLALDRGQGEAFF.

The rearrangement uses TRBV4-1 and TRBJ2-1, with 8 bases matching TRBD1. With V trimmed by 1 base and J by 4 bases, 12 bases remained unmatched. Germline CDR1 reads MGHRA; CDR2 reads YSYEKL. The CDR3 totals 18 residues. CDR3 loop: CASSQADRGSSSYNEQFF. In nucleotides, the CDR3 is TGCGCCAGCAGCCAAGCAGACAGGGGAAGTTCCTCATACAATGAGCAGTTCTTC.